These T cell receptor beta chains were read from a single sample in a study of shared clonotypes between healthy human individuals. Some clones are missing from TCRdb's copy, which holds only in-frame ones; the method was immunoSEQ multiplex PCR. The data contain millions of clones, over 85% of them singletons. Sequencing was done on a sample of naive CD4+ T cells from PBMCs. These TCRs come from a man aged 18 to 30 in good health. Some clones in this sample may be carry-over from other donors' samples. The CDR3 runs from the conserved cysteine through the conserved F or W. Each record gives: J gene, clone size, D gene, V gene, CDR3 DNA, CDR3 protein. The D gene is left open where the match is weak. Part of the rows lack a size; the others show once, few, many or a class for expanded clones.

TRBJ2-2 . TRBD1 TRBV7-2 TGTGCCAGCAGCCATTCGACAGGGGTAGTTAACACCGGGGAGCTGTTTTTT CASSHSTGVVNTGELFF
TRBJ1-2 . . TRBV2 TGTGCCAGCAATACAAGGGGCAGTTCGCGCGGCTACACCTTC CASNTRGSSRGYTF
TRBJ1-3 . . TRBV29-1 TGCAGCGTTGGGGGACATCTCTCTGGAAACACCATATATTTT CSVGGHLSGNTIYF
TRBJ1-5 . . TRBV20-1 TGCAGTGTACAGAGCAATCAGCCCCAGCATTTT CSVQSNQPQHF
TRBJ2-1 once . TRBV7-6 TGTGCCAGCAGCTTACCCCATAACAATGAGCAGTTCTTC CASSLPHNNEQFF
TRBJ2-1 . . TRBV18 TGTGCCAGCTCACCACCGCCAGGGGCCTCCTACAATGAGCAGTTCTTC CASSPPPGASYNEQFF
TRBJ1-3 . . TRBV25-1 TGTGCCAGCAGTGGACTGGCACCCTCTGGAAACACCATATATTTT CASSGLAPSGNTIYF
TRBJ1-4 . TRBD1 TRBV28 TGTGCCAGCAGTTTCTCCCAGGGGGCAACTAATGAAAAACTGTTTTTT CASSFSQGATNEKLFF
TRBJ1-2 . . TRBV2 TGTGCCAGCAGTGCGTTTGGACGGACTTCTAACTATGGCTACACCTTC CASSAFGRTSNYGYTF
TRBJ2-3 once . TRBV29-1 TGCAGCGGATACAATTCGGACAGCCGGGACTCCTTGGGAGATACGCAGTATTTT CSGYNSDSRDSLGDTQYF
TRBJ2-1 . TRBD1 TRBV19 TGTGCCAGTAGTATAGGCAGGGGGCGCTACAATGAGCAGTTCTTC CASSIGRGRYNEQFF
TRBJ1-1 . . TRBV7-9 TGTGCCAGCAGCAAAGGGGGAGACACTGAAGCTTTCTTT CASSKGGDTEAFF
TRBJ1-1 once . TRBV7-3 TGTGCCAGCAGCTTAGACAGTTACACTGAAGCTTTCTTT CASSLDSYTEAFF
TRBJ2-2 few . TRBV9 TGTGCCAGCAGCTCCCGATCAGGCACCGGGGAGCTGTTTTTT CASSSRSGTGELFF
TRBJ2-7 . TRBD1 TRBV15 TGTGCCACCAGCAGCCGACAGGGGGTCTCCTACGAGCAGTACTTC CATSSRQGVSYEQYF
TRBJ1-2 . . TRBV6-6 TGTGCCAGCAGTCAGCAGGAGTATGGCTACACCTTC CASSQQEYGYTF
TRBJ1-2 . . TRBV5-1 TGCGCCAGCAGCTTGGAAGCAGCTAACTATGGCTACACCTTC CASSLEAANYGYTF
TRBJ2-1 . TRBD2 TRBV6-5 TGTGCCAGCAGTTCCCTCCCGGGGGGTGAGCAGTTCTTC CASSSLPGGEQFF